This T cell receptor beta chain was recorded in a study of identical twins. In TCRdb, the 5' RACE reads were re-called with MiXCR into one record per CDR3 protein. This repertoire shows roughly 750,000 distinct CDR3 sequences, 21% found once; its top ten account for more than 4%. This clonotype was counted at least ten times. A read error may account for a junction end that differs from germline. CDR1 and CDR2 (germline): SGHNT, YYREEE (reference sequence). This CDR3 spans 14 amino acids. These data are also associated with another study on T cells expressing NK-cell markers. This second report adds: In sorted CD3+CD56+NKG2C+, CD3+CD56+NKG2C- and CD3+CD56-NKG2C+ T cells, TCR beta repertoires were obtained.

The receptor's source is a woman between 18 and 29 years old in good health. This chain uses TRBV5-4 with TRBJ2-1; TRBD2 agrees at 7 bases. Sequencing input: PBMCs. The CDR3 DNA follows: TGTGCCAGCAGTTTGGGGACTACCTACAATGAGCAGTTCTTC. This encodes CASSLGTTYNEQFF.